This T cell receptor beta chain derives from a study of blood T cell repertoires in COVID-19. At the level of the study: Samples came from the United States, Italy and Spain, spanning acute and convalescent COVID-19.

The germline V gene has CDR1 MDHEN and CDR2 SYDVKM. V lost 2 bases, J lost 0 bases, and 0 bases stayed unmatched. The CDR3 is made up of 15 amino acids. Per the study methods: Amplification of reference gene primers was used by the study to estimate nucleated cell counts. Assay used: immunoSEQ multiplex PCR; TCRdb lists only in-frame clones, some missing. The DNA gave D and trimming, while V, J and clone size come from that table. The repertoire holds about 220,000 clones, around 83% seen once, with around 3% in the top ten. The receptor was isolated from a man in his fifties or sixties who had recovered from COVID-19. V is TRBV28 and J is TRBJ2-2, with 7 bases lining up with TRBD2. Sequences were obtained from peripheral blood. CDR3 amino acids: CASSLGGANTGELFF. CDR3 coding DNA: TGTGCCAGCAGTTTAGGGGGGGCGAACACCGGGGAGCTGTTTTTT.